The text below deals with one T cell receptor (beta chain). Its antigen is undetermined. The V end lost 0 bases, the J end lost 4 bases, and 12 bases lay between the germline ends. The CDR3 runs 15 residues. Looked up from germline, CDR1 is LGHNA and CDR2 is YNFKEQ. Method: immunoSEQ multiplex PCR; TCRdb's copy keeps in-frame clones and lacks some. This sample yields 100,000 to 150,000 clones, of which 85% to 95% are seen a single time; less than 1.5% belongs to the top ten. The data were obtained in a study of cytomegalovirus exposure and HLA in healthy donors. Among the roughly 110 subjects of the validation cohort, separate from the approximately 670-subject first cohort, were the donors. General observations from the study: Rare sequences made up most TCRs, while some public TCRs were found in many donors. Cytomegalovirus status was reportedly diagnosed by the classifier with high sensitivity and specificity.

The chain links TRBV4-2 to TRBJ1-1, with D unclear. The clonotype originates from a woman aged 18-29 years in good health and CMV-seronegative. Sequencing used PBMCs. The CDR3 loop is CASSQEESYGTEAFF. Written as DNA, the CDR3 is TGTGCCAGCAGCCAAGAAGAGTCTTACGGCACTGAAGCTTTCTTT.